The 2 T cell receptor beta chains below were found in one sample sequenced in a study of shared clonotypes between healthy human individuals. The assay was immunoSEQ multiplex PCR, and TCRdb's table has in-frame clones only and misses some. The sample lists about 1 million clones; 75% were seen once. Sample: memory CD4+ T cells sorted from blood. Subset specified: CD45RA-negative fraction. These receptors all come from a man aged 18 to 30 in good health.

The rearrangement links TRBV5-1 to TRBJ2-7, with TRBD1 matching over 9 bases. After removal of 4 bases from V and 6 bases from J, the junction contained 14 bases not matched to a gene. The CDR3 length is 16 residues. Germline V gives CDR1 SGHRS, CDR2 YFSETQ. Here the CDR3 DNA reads TGCGCCAGCAGCCGAATCGGGACAGGGTCCCTATCCGAGCAGTACTTC. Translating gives CASSRIGTGSLSEQYF.

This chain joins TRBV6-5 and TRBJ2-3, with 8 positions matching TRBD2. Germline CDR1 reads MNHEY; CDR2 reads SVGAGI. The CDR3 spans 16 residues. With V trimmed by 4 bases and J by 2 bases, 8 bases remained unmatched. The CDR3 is CASSFRGLGNTDTQYF. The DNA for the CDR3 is TGTGCCAGCAGTTTTCGGGGACTAGGAAACACAGATACGCAGTATTTT.